The rows below give T cell receptor beta chains drawn from one sample of a study of tumor and adjacent non-tumor tissue in lung cancer. TCRdb analysed the multiplex PCR reads with MiXCR anew, one entry per CDR3 protein. The sample has tens of thousands of distinct CDR3 sequences; about 80% are singletons. The specimen sequenced was distant non-tumor lung tissue. These receptors were collected from a man aged 70-80 years with non-small cell lung cancer. The CDR3 runs from the conserved cysteine through the conserved F or W. D genes are given only for firm matches. The size field is filled for only some rows; it gives once, few, many or a size class.

D: NA
V: TRBV4-1
size: NA
J: TRBJ2-5
CDR3: CASSRNPEKEQETQYF
DNA: TGCGCCAGTAGCCGGAATCCTGAGAAGGAACAAGAGACCCAGTACTTC

D: TRBD1
V: TRBV6-2/TRBV6-3
size: NA
J: TRBJ1-1
CDR3: CVSRGGDTEAFF
DNA: TGTGTCAGCAGAGGGGGCGACACTGAAGCTTTCTTT

D: TRBD1
V: TRBV11-1
size: NA
J: TRBJ1-6
CDR3: CDCSSKRGTGSNSPFHF
DNA: TGTGACTGCAGTTCCAAACGCGGGACAGGCTCCAATTCACCCTTCCACTTT

D: NA
V: TRBV6-1
size: NA
J: TRBJ2-3
CDR3: CTISKSSFTQYF
DNA: TGTACCATCAGTAAATCCAGTTTTACGCAGTATTTT

D: NA
V: TRBV29-1
size: NA
J: TRBJ2-2
CDR3: CSVYSWVKTGELFF
DNA: TGCAGCGTTTACTCATGGGTCAAGACCGGGGAGCTGTTTTTT

D: TRBD2
V: TRBV11-2
size: NA
J: TRBJ2-5
CDR3: CASSLAGGQKTQYF
DNA: TGTGCCAGCTCCCTAGCGGGGGGACAAAAGACCCAGTACTTC

D: NA
V: TRBV4-3
size: NA
J: TRBJ2-6
CDR3: CSSSPSQGSGANVLTF
DNA: TGCTCCAGCAGCCCCTCACAAGGGTCTGGGGCCAACGTCCTGACTTTC

D: TRBD1
V: TRBV27
size: NA
J: TRBJ2-7
CDR3: CASGSRDRVYEQYF
DNA: TGTGCCAGCGGTTCCCGGGACAGGGTATACGAGCAGTACTTC

D: NA
V: TRBV20-1
size: NA
J: TRBJ2-5
CDR3: CSASYRDGPETQYF
DNA: TGCAGTGCTAGCTACCGGGACGGACCAGAGACCCAGTACTTC

D: TRBD1
V: TRBV4-1
size: NA
J: TRBJ2-2
CDR3: CASSLGQEGTGELLF
DNA: TGCGCCAGCAGCCTCGGACAGGAAGGGACCGGGGAGCTGTTGTTT

D: TRBD2
V: TRBV4-1
size: NA
J: TRBJ2-7
CDR3: CASGRTLAGEGDEQKF
DNA: TGCGCCAGCGGCCGGACACTAGCGGGAGAGGGGGACGAGCAAAAATTC

D: NA
V: TRBV11-2
size: few
J: TRBJ2-5
CDR3: CASSFSGSGAQYF
DNA: TGTGCCAGCAGCTTTTCCGGCTCGGGGGCCCAGTACTTC

D: NA
V: TRBV10-2
size: NA
J: TRBJ2-7
CDR3: CASRSGLRHEHHF
DNA: TGCGCCAGCAGAAGCGGGTTAAGACACGAGCATCACTTC